These 32 T cell receptor beta chains came from one sample sequenced in a study of a mutant IDH1 vaccine in newly diagnosed glioma. Time point indicated: baseline, week 1 (first vaccination visit). The treatment was: pre-vaccination baseline after standard-of-care therapy. Data came from immunoSEQ multiplex PCR; TCRdb stores just in-frame clones and leaves some out. The sample has roughly 70,000 clones; 65% to 90% are singletons. Specimen: PBMCs, collected from a glioma patient treated with radiotherapy, temozolomide or both. The source is a man between 25 and 39 years old with glioma.

The gene calls are TRBV7-2 and TRBJ1-2; possible D gene TRBD1, 5 bases. V lost 5 bases and J lost 10, with 23 bases in between. Germline V CDR1 and CDR2: SGHTA, FQGNSA. This CDR3 contains 15 residues. In DNA form, the CDR3 reads TGTGCCAGCAGCGGAACGACAGCCTCCTCGTATTACTACACCTTC. Its translation: CASSGTTASSYYYTF.

The CDR3 DNA reads TGTGCCAGCAGCTTGGACAGGGGAATGAGCGATACGCAGTATTTT. The encoded protein is CASSLDRGMSDTQYF. V gene TRBV5-6 combines with J gene TRBJ2-3; 7 bases are a match to TRBD1. The CDR3 runs to 15 residues. Germline-derived CDR1 and CDR2 are SGHDT and YYEEEE. The junction had 7 bases not matched to a gene; V was cut back by 0 bases and J by 6 bases.

The V call is TRBV2, the J call TRBJ2-1; 9 nucleotides align to TRBD1. The CDR3 has 13 amino acids. Germline-derived CDR1 and CDR2 are SNHLY and FYNNEI. J gave up 4 bases and V 6 bases, and 1 base lay outside the gene matches. The CDR3 loop reads CASSGQGYNEQFF. Written as DNA, the CDR3 is TGTGCCAGCAGCGGACAGGGGTACAATGAGCAGTTCTTC.

This sequence joins TRBV7-9 and TRBJ2-1, with TRBD2 matching over 13 bases. Per the germline V gene, CDR1 is SEHNR and CDR2 is FQNEAQ (reference sequence). V lost 5 bases to trimming and J lost 8 bases; unmatched junction nucleotides: 6. CDR3 size: 15 residues. CDR3 sequence (DNA): TGTGCCAGCAGCCAGACTAGCGGGGGGAGATATGAGCAGTTCTTC. Amino acids: CASSQTSGGRYEQFF.

This chain links TRBV18 with TRBJ1-1; TRBD1 matches 7 bases. Germline V lookup: CDR1 KGHSH, CDR2 LQKENI. V shed 2 bases and J 4 bases; nucleotides not matched to a gene: 13. The CDR3 is 17 residues long. The CDR3 region has the DNA TGTGCCAGCTCACCAAATAGCATTAACAGGGGATTCACTGAAGCTTTCTTT. Its protein product is CASSPNSINRGFTEAFF. Drawing the rest from reference TRBV18 and TRBJ1-1, the complete variable domain is NAGVMQNPRHLVRRRGQEARLRCSPMKGHSHVYWYRQLPEEGLKFMVYLQKENIIDESGMPKERFSAEFPKEGPSILRIQQVVRGDSAAYFCASSPNSINRGFTEAFFGQGTRLTVV.

As for this clone: The junction differs from germline at one of its ends, possibly a read error. The chain uses TRBV7-9 and TRBJ2-7, with 7 bases aligning to TRBD1. The CDR3 has 14 residues. Germline lookup yields CDR1 SEHNR and CDR2 FQNEAQ (reference sequence). CDR3 nucleotides: TGTGCCAGCAGCTTAGATGAGGTGGGGACAGCCCCAGACTTC. It translates to CASSLDEVGTAPDF.

The sample holds a few counts of this clone. The chain recombines TRBV19 with TRBJ1-5; a possible D gene is TRBD1 (6 bases). Germline V gene lookup returns CDR1 LNHDA and CDR2 SQIVND (reference sequence). This CDR3 has 15 residues. The ends were cut back, 7 bases at V and 4 bases at J, with 17 bases in the middle. The CDR3 DNA is TGTGCCAGTAAAAACGAAGGGACACCAAATCAGCCCCAGCATTTT. It yields the protein CASKNEGTPNQPQHF.

The rearrangement joins TRBV2 to TRBJ2-6; tentatively, D is TRBD1 (5 bases). The V gene's germline CDR1 is SNHLY and CDR2 FYNNEI. CDR3 size: 16 residues. The V and J ends lost 4 bases and 4 bases respectively, with 14 bases between them. The CDR3 spells CASSVQGTPGANVLTF. As DNA, the CDR3 is TGTGCCAGCAGTGTTCAGGGCACTCCCGGGGCCAACGTCCTGACTTTC. The full variable domain, its missing parts supplied by reference TRBV2 and TRBJ2-6, is EPEVTQTPSHQVTQMGQEVILRCVPISNHLYFYWYRQILGQKVEFLVSFYNNEISEKSEIFDDQFSVERPDGSNFTLKIRSTKLEDSAMYFCASSVQGTPGANVLTFGAGSRLTVL.

This clone has just one count. The CDR3 loop is CSVSAGSSYNEQFF. The CDR3, as DNA: TGCAGCGTTAGCGCAGGTAGCTCCTACAATGAGCAGTTCTTC. This sequence joins TRBV29-1 and TRBJ2-1; D remains unclear. The germline CDR1 and CDR2 sequences are SQVTM and ANQGSEA. V was cut by 5 bases and J by 0 bases, with 11 bases left in between. CDR3 length: 14 amino acids.

This clone was detected only once. V usage is TRBV5-8 and J usage is TRBJ2-6; D ambiguous. V lost 0 bases and J 0 bases, leaving 4 bases between the germline ends. Germline-derived CDR1 and CDR2 are SGHTS and YDEGEE. The CDR3 loop spans 15 amino acids. CDR3 residues: CASSLGGSGANVLTF. The DNA of the CDR3 is TGTGCCAGCAGCTTGGGGGGCTCTGGGGCCAACGTCCTGACTTTC.

This rearrangement joins TRBV19 to TRBJ1-2; weak D call: TRBD1 (5 bases). In germline, CDR1 is LNHDA, CDR2 SQIVND (reference sequence). Trimming left V 1 base short and J 7 bases short, with 13 bases between. This CDR3 spans 14 amino acids. The CDR3 sequence is CASSIAGSVVGYTF. For the CDR3, the DNA is TGTGCCAGTAGTATAGCAGGGTCCGTGGTTGGCTACACCTTC. The full variable domain, completed using reference TRBV19 and TRBJ1-2, is DGGITQSPKYLFRKEGQNVTLSCEQNLNHDAMYWYRQDPGQGLRLIYYSQIVNDFQKGDIAEGYSVSREKKESFPLTVTSAQKNPTAFYLCASSIAGSVVGYTFGSGTRLTVV.

This rearrangement joins TRBV27 to TRBJ1-1, with D hard to call. The CDR3 covers 13 residues. Trimming pared 8 bases from V and 2 bases from J, leaving 12 bases between. Germline-derived CDR1 and CDR2 are MNHEY and SMNVEV (reference sequence). The CDR3 region is CASYTRFNTEAFF. CDR3 nucleotide sequence: TGTGCCAGCTATACTCGCTTCAACACTGAAGCTTTCTTT.

The CDR3 reads CASSPTRTGSYEQYF. CDR3 sequence (DNA): TGTGCCAGCAGTCCCACCCGGACTGGATCCTACGAGCAGTACTTC. This rearrangement joins TRBV4-2 to TRBJ2-7, with D perhaps TRBD2 (5 bases). The CDR3 length is 15 residues. The ends were cut back, 6 bases at V and 1 base at J, with 16 bases in the middle. Per germline, CDR1 LGHNA and CDR2 YNFKEQ.

The chain combines TRBV7-8 with TRBJ2-7; maybe TRBD2 (6 bases). Germline-derived CDR1 and CDR2 are SGHVS and FQNEAQ. The CDR3 length is 15 residues. Trimming took 5 bases from V and 0 from J, leaving 14 bases between them. CDR3 DNA: TGTGCCAGCAGCCCGGAGGGACGGAGCTCCTACGAGCAGTACTTC. Its protein product is CASSPEGRSSYEQYF.

The rearrangement uses TRBV27 and TRBJ1-6; D gene ambiguous. Trimming took 7 bases from V and 6 from J, leaving 10 bases between them. Per the germline V gene, CDR1 is MNHEY and CDR2 is SMNVEV (reference sequence). This CDR3 spans 13 amino acids. This CDR3 reads CASTLGVNSPLHF. Here the CDR3 DNA reads TGTGCCAGCACCTTGGGTGTTAATTCACCCCTCCACTTT.

This chain links TRBV13 with TRBJ2-1; TRBD1 matches 9 bases. The CDR3 totals 17 residues. After removal of 5 bases from V and 2 bases from J, the junction contained 10 bases not matched to a gene. CDR1 is PRHDT and CDR2 is FYEKMQ in the germline V gene (reference sequence). The CDR3 loop is CASSVSTGGKAYNEQFF. DNA for the CDR3: TGTGCCAGCAGCGTGTCGACAGGGGGGAAAGCCTACAATGAGCAGTTCTTC.

This clone turned up a few times. The chain recombines TRBV4-1 with TRBJ1-1; D remains unclear. V was cut by 7 bases and J by 8 bases, with 20 bases left in between. CDR3 size: 14 residues. Germline CDR1 MGHRA, CDR2 YSYEKL. CDR3 coding DNA: TGCGCCAGCAACCCCGGGTCGACGAGCGTAGAAGCTTTCTTT. It yields the protein CASNPGSTSVEAFF.

The chain has TRBV7-9 and TRBJ1-1; the D is unclear. This CDR3 contains 12 residues. Germline CDR1 SEHNR, CDR2 FQNEAQ (reference sequence). Trimming pared 1 base from V and 6 bases from J, leaving 6 bases between. CDR3 sequence: CASSLEYSEAFF. Here the CDR3 DNA reads TGTGCCAGCAGCTTAGAGTACTCTGAAGCTTTCTTT. The variable domain in full, completed from reference TRBV7-9 and TRBJ1-1, reads DTGVSQNPRHKITKRGQNVTFRCDPISEHNRLYWYRQTLGQGPEFLTYFQNEAQLEKSRLLSDRFSAERPKGSFSTLEIQRTEQGDSAMYLCASSLEYSEAFFGQGTRLTVV.

The rearrangement links TRBV27 to TRBJ2-6; tentative D call: TRBD1 (5 bases). This CDR3 has 14 amino acids. Germline values: CDR1 MNHEY, CDR2 SMNVEV (reference sequence). Trimming stripped 2 bases from V and 6 bases from J, with 8 bases between. Here the CDR3 DNA reads TGTGCCAGCAGTTTAAGCAGGGTGGCCAACGTCCTGACTTTC. It specifies CASSLSRVANVLTF.

The CDR3 protein is CASSQVSQLDTEAFF. The DNA of the CDR3 is TGCGCCAGCAGCCAAGTGTCTCAACTCGACACTGAAGCTTTCTTT. The chain uses TRBV4-1 and TRBJ1-1; D unclear. Trimming took off 1 base at V and 3 bases at J, with 12 bases between the two ends. This CDR3 region has 15 residues. Per the germline V gene, CDR1 is MGHRA and CDR2 is YSYEKL.

The chain carries TRBV6-5 and TRBJ2-5; 7 nucleotides line up with TRBD1. V was clipped by 6 bases and J by 1 base; unmatched bases: 5. CDR1 is MNHEY and CDR2 is SVGAGI in the germline V gene. There are 14 residues in the CDR3. CDR3: CASSRGTAQETQYF. The DNA of the CDR3 is TGTGCCAGCAGCAGGGGGACAGCCCAAGAGACCCAGTACTTC.

This chain uses TRBV6-5 with TRBJ2-7, with D possibly being TRBD2 (6 bases). The CDR3 length is 15 residues. Looked up from germline, CDR1 is MNHEY and CDR2 is SVGAGI. The V and J ends lost 2 bases and 6 bases respectively, with 17 bases between them. The CDR3 nucleotides read TGTGCCAGCAGTTACATAATGCGGGGTGCGGGCGAGCAGTACTTC. Its protein is CASSYIMRGAGEQYF.

This rearrangement joins TRBV19 to TRBJ2-3; D not resolved. Germline V CDR1 and CDR2: LNHDA, SQIVND (reference sequence). The CDR3 is 15 residues long. V was cut by 7 bases and J by 2 bases, with 16 bases left in between. CDR3 in amino acids: CASTPRLTHTDTQYF. CDR3 nucleotides: TGTGCCAGTACCCCACGCCTGACTCACACAGATACGCAGTATTTT.

V gene TRBV27 combines with J gene TRBJ1-2; possible D gene TRBD1, 5 bases. The V gene's germline CDR1 is MNHEY and CDR2 SMNVEV (reference sequence). The CDR3 is 15 residues long. Trimming cost V 3 bases and J 6 bases, with 17 bases left between them. For the CDR3, the DNA is TGTGCCAGCAGTTTTCTCCGAGGGACGAAACATGGCTACACCTTC. It encodes CASSFLRGTKHGYTF.

V and J are TRBV13 and TRBJ2-7; D gene uncertain. The CDR3 covers 12 residues. Germline CDR1 PRHDT, CDR2 FYEKMQ (reference sequence). V was shortened by 5 bases and J by 4 bases, with 9 bases between the two germline ends. The CDR3 is CASSIRSYEQYF. The CDR3 DNA follows: TGTGCCAGCAGCATTAGGAGTTACGAGCAGTACTTC.

The rearrangement uses TRBV10-1 and TRBJ2-2; TRBD2 matches 10 bases. CDR1 and CDR2 (germline): WNHNN, SYGVQD (reference sequence). The CDR3 covers 16 residues. Losses at the gene ends were 3 bases for V and 0 bases for J; bases not matched to a gene: 1. CDR3 loop: CASSELAGSNTGELFF. Here the CDR3 DNA reads TGCGCCAGCAGTGAACTAGCGGGGTCGAACACCGGGGAGCTGTTTTTT.

The rearrangement links TRBV7-7 to TRBJ2-7; 9 nucleotides align to TRBD1. The CDR3 covers 14 residues. V gave up 5 bases and J gave up 5 bases; unmatched junction bases: 7. Per the germline V gene, CDR1 is SSHAT and CDR2 is FNYEAQ (reference sequence). The CDR3 reads CASSTRTGADEQYF. Written as DNA, the CDR3 is TGTGCCAGCAGCACCCGGACAGGGGCCGACGAGCAGTACTTC.

The chain uses TRBV19 and TRBJ1-2; no clear D. This CDR3 is built from 13 residues. Germline V CDR1 and CDR2: LNHDA, SQIVND (reference sequence). V shed 5 bases and J shed 4 bases, with 11 bases lying between them. The CDR3 sequence is CASSQRGSYGYTF. The CDR3 nucleotides read TGTGCCAGTAGTCAACGGGGAAGCTATGGCTACACCTTC.

CDR3 DNA: TGCGCCAGCAGCTTTTCCGGGACTGGCACAGATACGCAGTATTTT. This gives the protein CASSFSGTGTDTQYF. This chain uses TRBV5-1 with TRBJ2-3; possible D gene TRBD2, 6 bases. CDR3 length: 15 amino acids. Looked up from germline, CDR1 is SGHRS and CDR2 is YFSETQ. V was trimmed by 2 bases and J by 1 base, leaving 11 bases between them. Combining the CDR3 with reference TRBV5-1 and TRBJ2-3 gives the whole variable domain KAGVTQTPRYLIKTRGQQVTLSCSPISGHRSVSWYQQTPGQGLQFLFEYFSETQRNKGNFPGRFSGRQFSNSRSEMNVSTLELGDSALYLCASSFSGTGTDTQYFGPGTRLTVL.

The J gene is TRBJ2-2, the V gene TRBV11-2, with D unresolved. This CDR3 spans 14 amino acids. The germline V and J ends were trimmed by 3 bases and 6 bases, with 11 bases remaining between them. Germline loops: CDR1 SGHAT, CDR2 FQNNGV. This CDR3 is CASSFRAGSGELFF. The CDR3 DNA sequence: TGTGCCAGCAGCTTCCGGGCTGGGTCCGGGGAGCTGTTTTTT.

The chain has TRBV11-2 and TRBJ2-5, with D possibly called TRBD1 or TRBD2 (5 bases each). The CDR3 extends over 16 amino acids. V was pared by 4 bases and J by 0 bases, with 15 bases between. CDR1 is SGHAT and CDR2 is FQNNGV in the germline V gene. CDR3 bases: TGTGCCAGCAGCTACGGGGACGGGATGTACCAAGAGACCCAGTACTTC. Amino acid sequence: CASSYGDGMYQETQYF.

V gene TRBV13 combines with J gene TRBJ2-7, with D perhaps matching TRBD1 or TRBD2 (5 bases each). The V end lost 5 bases, the J end lost 0 bases, and 17 bases lay between the germline ends. Germline values: CDR1 PRHDT, CDR2 FYEKMQ (reference sequence). The CDR3 totals 16 residues. CDR3 DNA: TGTGCCAGCAGCGGCTCCGGGACCGCGAGCTCCTACGAGCAGTACTTC. It specifies CASSGSGTASSYEQYF. Full variable domain (missing parts from reference TRBV13 and TRBJ2-7): AAGVIQSPRHLIKEKRETATLKCYPIPRHDTVYWYQQGPGQDPQFLISFYEKMQSDKGSIPDRFSAQQFSDYHSELNMSSLELGDSALYFCASSGSGTASSYEQYFGPGTRLTVT.